Following are 30 T cell receptor beta chains from one sample sequenced in a study of T cell repertoires in cytomegalovirus infection. TCRdb redid the calling of the reads with MiXCR, one entry per CDR3 protein. In the table there are 200,000 to 300,000 distinct CDR3 sequences, roughly 13% of which are singletons. Sequences were obtained from PBMCs. The receptors shown here come from a human donor in good health (CMV status not recorded). Some clones in this sample may be carry-over from other donors' samples.

This clonotype was counted a few times. The genes are TRBV28 and TRBJ1-6; TRBD1 might be the D (6 bases). Trimming left V 3 bases short and J 9 bases short, with 15 bases between. CDR1 MDHEN and CDR2 SYDVKM come from the germline V gene. The CDR3 consists of 15 residues. DNA for the CDR3: TGTGCCAGCAGTTTGCCCGGGGGCAAGGGTTCACCCCTCCACTTT. This encodes CASSLPGGKGSPLHF. The entire variable domain, with the rest obtained from reference TRBV28 and TRBJ1-6, is as follows: DVKVTQSSRYLVKRTGEKVFLECVQDMDHENMFWYRQDPGLGLRLIYFSYDVKMKEKGDIPEGYSVSREKKERFSLILESASTNQTSMYLCASSLPGGKGSPLHFGNGTRLTVT.

This clonotype appeared many times. The rearrangement links TRBV20-1 to TRBJ1-1, with D possibly TRBD1 on 5 matching bases. This CDR3 spans 14 amino acids. CDR1 is DFQATT and CDR2 is SNEGSKA in the germline V gene (reference sequence). Between the trimmed V and J ends, which lost 2 bases and 2 bases, there was a span of 12 bases. The CDR3 reads CSARRGQGNTEAFF. The DNA of the CDR3 is TGCAGTGCTAGACGAGGGCAGGGAAACACTGAAGCTTTCTTT.

The gene calls are TRBV23-1 and TRBJ1-5; TRBD1 agrees at 7 bases. TRBV23-1 is marked as an open reading frame, function uncertain. CDR3 size: 15 residues. The V gene end was trimmed by 1 base and the J gene end by 1 base; junction bases not matched to a gene: 1. This CDR3 reads CASSQLGQSNQPQHF. CDR3 bases: TGCGCCAGCAGTCAATTGGGACAGAGCAATCAGCCCCAGCATTTT.

This clonotype came up a few times. The gene calls are TRBV19 and TRBJ2-7, with a possible D match to TRBD2 (6 bases). This CDR3 spans 15 amino acids. Germline CDR1 LNHDA, CDR2 SQIVND (reference sequence). Trimming removed 3 bases from V and 2 bases from J, with 14 bases in between. The CDR3 here is CASSIGLAPTYEQYF. Written as DNA, the CDR3 is TGTGCCAGTAGTATTGGCCTAGCGCCAACCTACGAGCAGTACTTC.

CDR3: CASSRQGGEQPQHF. For the CDR3, the DNA is TGTGCCAGCAGTAGACAGGGTGGGGAACAGCCCCAGCATTTT. The chain is built from TRBV2 and TRBJ1-5; 7 positions match TRBD1. This CDR3 has 14 residues. Germline CDR1 is SNHLY and CDR2 is FYNNEI. The J segment lost 7 bases and the V segment lost 5 bases, leaving 8 bases of the junction unmatched.

This clonotype was counted a single time. Being one base from a much bigger clone, this may be a read error. The chain uses TRBV7-2 and TRBJ1-1, with a weak D call TRBD1 (5 bases). This CDR3 has 14 amino acids. Trimming took 1 base from V and 5 from J, leaving 11 bases between them. Germline V gene data show CDR1 as SGHTA and CDR2 as FQGNSA. The CDR3 is CASSLDAGGTEAFF. CDR3 DNA: TGTGCCAGCAGCTTAGATGCGGGGGGGACTGAAGCTTTCTTT. The full variable domain, in which reference TRBV7-2 and TRBJ1-1 provide the parts outside the CDR3, is GAGVSQSPSNKVTEKGKDVELRCDPISGHTALYWYRQSLGQGLEFLIYFQGNSAPDKSGLPSDRFSAERTGGSVSTLTIQRTQQEDSAVYLCASSLDAGGTEAFFGQGTRLTVV.

This clonotype appeared many times. The V and J genes are TRBV7-2 and TRBJ2-4; the D gene is possibly TRBD2 (7 bases). This CDR3 has 20 amino acids. Germline lookup yields CDR1 SGHTA and CDR2 FQGNSA. Deletions cut 3 bases from V and 7 bases from J, with 31 bases between. Written as DNA, the CDR3 is TGTGCCAGCAGCTTGGGACGGCCAAGGGTGGGAGGGGGTCGTCATAACATTCAGTACTTC. It codes for CASSLGRPRVGGGRHNIQYF.

There are many counts of this clonotype. The chain combines TRBV29-1 with TRBJ2-3; D is uncertain. The CDR3 sequence is 12 residues long. Germline V gene sequence: CDR1 SQVTM, CDR2 ANQGSEA. V lost 4 bases to trimming and J lost 2 bases, with 7 bases between them. Here the CDR3 DNA reads TGCAGCGTTGGATCAGCCACAGATACGCAGTATTTT. Its translation: CSVGSATDTQYF.

This clonotype was seen at least ten times. This chain joins TRBV6-8 and TRBJ2-1; TRBD2 matches at 9 bases. The CDR3 is 13 amino acids. Germline loops: CDR1 MNHGY, CDR2 SAAAGT. V shed 8 bases and J 8 bases; nucleotides not matched to a gene: 7. The DNA for the CDR3 is TGTGCCAGCCGTAGCGGGAGTGCGGATGAGCAGTTCTTC. Translation gives CASRSGSADEQFF.

The table lists this clonotype with many counts. The chain employs TRBV6-1 and TRBJ1-2; TRBD1 aligns across 8 bases. V was clipped by 5 bases and J by 4 bases; unmatched bases: 6. Germline lookup yields CDR1 MNHNS and CDR2 SASEGT. CDR3 length equals 14 residues. As DNA, the CDR3 is TGTGCCAGCAGTTCAAGACAGGGGACCTATGGCTACACCTTC. Protein sequence: CASSSRQGTYGYTF.

This clonotype has more than one count but fewer than ten. This chain links TRBV20-1 with TRBJ2-7, with a tentative D call TRBD2 (6 bases). The germline V gene has CDR1 DFQATT and CDR2 SNEGSKA (reference sequence). Trimming removed 4 bases from V and 3 bases from J, with 13 bases in between. The CDR3 is 13 residues long. The CDR3 region is CSAKVPGDYEQYF. The CDR3 DNA reads as TGCAGTGCTAAGGTTCCGGGGGACTACGAGCAGTACTTC.

This clonotype showed up just a few times. The CDR3 DNA reads TGTGCCAGCAGCGCAAATAGCCACTACACCTTC. This sequence encodes CASSANSHYTF. The chain has TRBV9 and TRBJ1-2; D is uncertain. The CDR3 spans 11 residues. Germline CDR1 is SGDLS and CDR2 is YYNGEE. Trimming pared 3 bases from V and 10 bases from J, leaving 10 bases between.

This clonotype was seen at least ten times. The V gene is TRBV7-2, the J gene TRBJ1-5; 7 bases agree with TRBD1. Germline V gives CDR1 SGHTA, CDR2 FQGNSA. V lost 2 bases, J lost 7 bases, and 8 bases stayed unmatched. The CDR3 extends over 15 amino acids. The CDR3 region is CASSLWTGERQPQHF. Here the CDR3 DNA reads TGTGCCAGCAGCTTATGGACAGGTGAGAGGCAGCCCCAGCATTTT.

This chain uses TRBV9 with TRBJ2-3, with 7 bases fitting TRBD2. V shed 3 bases and J 2 bases; nucleotides not matched to a gene: 6. CDR1 is SGDLS and CDR2 is YYNGEE in the germline V gene. The CDR3 length is 15 residues. The CDR3: CASSAIAGLTDTQYF. The CDR3 nucleotides are TGTGCCAGCAGCGCCATAGCGGGTCTCACAGATACGCAGTATTTT.

This clonotype turned up a few times. The J gene is TRBJ1-2, the V gene TRBV28, with a weak D call TRBD1 (5 bases). The germline V and J ends were trimmed by 4 bases and 7 bases, with 10 bases remaining between them. Germline lookup yields CDR1 MDHEN and CDR2 SYDVKM. CDR3 length equals 12 residues. The CDR3 DNA reads as TGTGCCAGCAGTTGGTCTGGGGCTGGCTACACCTTC. This gives the protein CASSWSGAGYTF.

Many counts were recorded for this clonotype. As DNA, the CDR3 is TGTGCCAGCAGTTACAGATATAGCGGGATGCGCACAGATACGCAGTATTTT. This gives the protein CASSYRYSGMRTDTQYF. The chain uses TRBV6-2 or TRBV6-3 and TRBJ2-3; 8 bases are shared with TRBD2. From germline, CDR1 is MNHEY and CDR2 SVGEGT. This CDR3 region has 17 residues. V lost 2 bases, J lost 1 base, and 8 bases stayed unmatched.

The chain is built from TRBV29-1 and TRBJ2-5; perhaps D is TRBD1 or TRBD2 (6 bases each). V was clipped by 8 bases and J by 1 base, with 17 bases between them. Germline loops: CDR1 SQVTM, CDR2 ANQGSEA. This CDR3 contains 14 residues. The CDR3 coding sequence is TGCAGCTTTCGGAAAGGGGGGTTCCAAGAGACCCAGTACTTC. Amino acids: CSFRKGGFQETQYF.

This clonotype was observed at least ten times. The rearrangement joins TRBV7-9 to TRBJ1-6; D call uncertain. V was shortened by 1 base and J by 10 bases, with 17 bases between the two germline ends. Germline V CDR1 and CDR2: SEHNR, FQNEAQ (reference sequence). This CDR3 region has 16 residues. The CDR3 spells CASSLESAGSRSPLHF. The CDR3 coding sequence is TGTGCCAGCAGCTTAGAATCCGCAGGTTCAAGATCACCCCTCCACTTT.

This sequence joins TRBV11-3 and TRBJ2-1, with no clear D. The CDR3 sequence is 17 residues long. CDR1 and CDR2 from the germline V gene are SGHNT and YENEEA. V dropped 1 base and J dropped 0 bases, with 13 bases sitting between them. CDR3 loop: CASSLGRRPSSYNEQFF. The CDR3 nucleotides are TGTGCCAGCAGCTTAGGGCGGCGGCCAAGCTCCTACAATGAGCAGTTCTTC.

This clonotype was found a few times. V and J are TRBV18 and TRBJ1-3; no clear D. Trimming took off 0 bases at V and 3 bases at J, with 6 bases between the two ends. Germline V lookup: CDR1 KGHSH, CDR2 LQKENI. The CDR3 length is 14 residues. The CDR3 reads CASSPPAFGNTIYF. The CDR3 nucleotides are TGTGCCAGCTCACCACCCGCTTTTGGAAACACCATATATTTT. Combining the CDR3 with reference TRBV18 and TRBJ1-3 gives the whole variable domain NAGVMQNPRHLVRRRGQEARLRCSPMKGHSHVYWYRQLPEEGLKFMVYLQKENIIDESGMPKERFSAEFPKEGPSILRIQQVVRGDSAAYFCASSPPAFGNTIYFGEGSWLTVV.

The chain uses TRBV12-3 or TRBV12-4 and TRBJ1-2; D perhaps matches TRBD1 (5 bases). The CDR3 runs 13 residues. Trimming cost V 7 bases and J 6 bases, with 15 bases left between them. Written as DNA, the CDR3 is TGTGCCAGCACCCTGGGACTGAAAGATGGCTACACCTTC. Translation gives CASTLGLKDGYTF.

The table lists this clonotype with many counts. The V call is TRBV11-2, the J call TRBJ2-2, with D hard to call. Trimming pared 1 base from V and 3 bases from J, leaving 9 bases between. This CDR3 has 15 residues. CDR1 is SGHAT and CDR2 is FQNNGV in the germline V gene. As DNA, the CDR3 is TGTGCCAGCAGCTTAGTGCGAGGCGACACCGGGGAGCTGTTTTTT. This sequence encodes CASSLVRGDTGELFF.

This clonotype has a handful of counts. V gene TRBV5-1 combines with J gene TRBJ2-2, with D possibly being TRBD2 (5 bases). Germline assignment: CDR1 SGHRS and CDR2 YFSETQ. The V end was cut by 2 bases, the J end by 3 bases, with 14 bases between. This CDR3 has 16 amino acids. The CDR3 loop reads CASSLVWRADTGELFF. CDR3 nucleotides: TGCGCCAGCAGCTTAGTTTGGCGGGCGGACACCGGGGAGCTGTTTTTT.

This clonotype was seen repeatedly, ten times or more. The chain recombines TRBV5-1 with TRBJ2-3; the D is unclear. The CDR3 covers 16 residues. The germline CDR1 and CDR2 sequences are SGHRS and YFSETQ. Trimming cost V 0 bases and J 3 bases, with 14 bases left between them. Here the CDR3 DNA reads TGCGCCAGCAGCTTGGACAGAACAAAAGCTACAGATACGCAGTATTTT. The encoded protein is CASSLDRTKATDTQYF.

In this sample, this clonotype turned up a few times. V usage is TRBV20-1 and J usage is TRBJ1-5; D not certain. Per the germline V gene, CDR1 is DFQATT and CDR2 is SNEGSKA (reference sequence). V lost 5 bases to trimming and J lost 2 bases, with 16 bases between them. The CDR3 extends over 15 amino acids. The CDR3 protein is CSASQVAGGNQPQHF. The DNA for the CDR3 is TGCAGTGCTTCGCAGGTTGCCGGCGGCAATCAGCCCCAGCATTTT.

The DNA for the CDR3 is TGTGCCAGCAGCCGACTAGCGGGGGGGCCCCCAGAGACCCAGTACTTC. This codes for CASSRLAGGPPETQYF. The chain links TRBV7-2 to TRBJ2-5; TRBD2 matches 14 bases. The CDR3 sequence is 16 residues long. J was trimmed by 4 bases and V by 5 bases; bases with no gene match: 6. Germline CDR1 and CDR2: SGHTA and FQGNSA.

This clonotype was picked up a small number of times. The V and J genes are TRBV10-2 and TRBJ2-7; 12 bases are shared with TRBD2. CDR3 size: 16 residues. CDR1 is WSHSY and CDR2 is SAAADI in the germline V gene. The junction had 7 bases not matched to a gene; V was cut back by 7 bases and J by 0 bases. CDR3 in amino acids: CASMTSGGLNSYEQYF. For the CDR3, the DNA is TGCGCCAGCATGACTAGCGGGGGCCTAAACTCCTACGAGCAGTACTTC.

At least ten counts were recorded for this clonotype. The chain is built from TRBV28 and TRBJ1-5; D might be TRBD1 (6 bases). V was cut by 7 bases and J by 2 bases, with 9 bases left in between. CDR1 and CDR2 from the germline V gene are MDHEN and SYDVKM. The CDR3 is 13 amino acids. The CDR3 region is CASKEGGNQPQHF. The DNA of the CDR3 is TGTGCCAGCAAGGAGGGGGGCAATCAGCCCCAGCATTTT.

The table lists this clonotype with many counts. The chain links TRBV7-2 to TRBJ2-3; possible D gene TRBD2, 6 bases. The CDR3 loop spans 13 amino acids. Germline CDR1 SGHTA, CDR2 FQGNSA. Trimming removed 11 bases from V and 0 bases from J, with 12 bases in between. In DNA, the CDR3 is TGTGCCGGCGGGGAGTGGAGCACAGATACGCAGTATTTT. Protein: CAGGEWSTDTQYF.

This clonotype has a count of ten or more. The rearrangement uses TRBV6-1 and TRBJ1-1; the D is unclear. The CDR3 extends over 12 amino acids. Germline V CDR1 and CDR2: MNHNS, SASEGT. Trimming stripped 1 base from V and 10 bases from J, with 10 bases between. As DNA, the CDR3 is TGTGCCAGCAGTGAAGGAGGAAGGAGAGCTTTCTTT. It codes for CASSEGGRRAFF.